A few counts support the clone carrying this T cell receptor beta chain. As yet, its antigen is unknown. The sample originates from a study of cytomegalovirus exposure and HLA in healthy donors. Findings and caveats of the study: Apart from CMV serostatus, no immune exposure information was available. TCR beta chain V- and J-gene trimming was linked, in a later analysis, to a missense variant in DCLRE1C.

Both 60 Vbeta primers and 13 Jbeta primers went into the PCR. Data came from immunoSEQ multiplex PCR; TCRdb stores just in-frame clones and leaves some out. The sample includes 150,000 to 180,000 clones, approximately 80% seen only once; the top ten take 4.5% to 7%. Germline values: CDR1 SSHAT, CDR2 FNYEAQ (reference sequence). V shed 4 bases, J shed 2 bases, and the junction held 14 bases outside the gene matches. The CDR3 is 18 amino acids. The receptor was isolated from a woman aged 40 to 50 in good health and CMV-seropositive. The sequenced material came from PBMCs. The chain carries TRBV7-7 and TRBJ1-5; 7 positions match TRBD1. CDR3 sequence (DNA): TGTGCCAGCAGCTCCTCAGGACAGGCAAGGGGGGGCAATCAGCCCCAGCATTTT. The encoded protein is CASSSSGQARGGNQPQHF.